This T cell receptor (beta chain) appears in the sequencing data of a study of shared clonotypes between healthy human individuals. Study outcomes and limitations: Some clonotypes were shared by all four sorted-subset donors, while others were not shared. The non-shared ones had lower generation probabilities than the shared ones.

On this clone itself: Its antigen is still unknown.

CD45RO negativity and positive selection for CCR7 defined naive CD8 cells, a population that excluded terminally differentiated effector memory CD45RA+ cells. Healthy and HIV-negative, the adult donors had no recent acute infections or vaccinations. Each sample came from a Caucasian adult donor living in Nashville, Tennessee. Measured with immunoSEQ multiplex PCR; TCRdb has only the in-frame clones, and not every one. The data contain about 680,000 clones, 92% of them singletons. CDR1 and CDR2 (germline): SGHDN, FVKESK. This CDR3 comprises 15 residues. The J segment lost 9 bases and the V segment lost 4 bases, leaving 10 bases of the junction unmatched.

The source material was naive CD8+ T cells sorted from blood. This chain connects TRBV14 to TRBJ2-1, with 9 bases identical to TRBD2. This sequence was found in a man between 25 and 39 years old in good health. The CDR3 spells CASSLPLAGWGEQFF. In DNA form, the CDR3 reads TGTGCCAGCAGCCTTCCTCTAGCGGGGTGGGGTGAGCAGTTCTTC.